This T cell receptor (beta chain) was retrieved from a study of neurological immune-mediated disorders. This clonotype was counted many times. Its antigen is unknown. There are 13 residues in the CDR3. Germline lookup yields CDR1 SEHNR and CDR2 FQNEAQ (reference sequence). The germline V and J ends were trimmed by 10 bases and 3 bases, with 13 bases remaining between them. Findings and limits, study-wide: The greatest degree of TCR clonal expansion was observed in HTLV-1-associated myelopathy, with the lowest in multiple sclerosis, below that of healthy controls.

TCRdb recomputed calls from the 5' RACE reads with MiXCR, one row per CDR3 protein. The table lists about 39,000 distinct CDR3 sequences, 7% to 8.5% of them singletons. As healthy controls, volunteers from a blood bank in Maryland, USA, were used. This rearrangement joins TRBV7-9 to TRBJ2-4; D possibly corresponds to TRBD1 (5 bases). This clonotype originated in a man aged 45 to 65 in good health. Sequencing was done on a sample of CD4+ T cells from blood. The CDR3 reads CAIPGRDKNIQYF. CDR3 nucleotide sequence: TGTGCCATTCCAGGCAGGGACAAAAACATTCAGTACTTC.